A selection of T cell receptor beta chains follows, all from one sample in a study of cytomegalovirus exposure and HLA in healthy donors. TCRdb keeps only in-frame clones here, not all; method: immunoSEQ multiplex PCR. The top ten hold about 12% of the sample, which has about 70,000 clones, 80% to 90% seen once. Material: PBMCs. The origin of the receptors is a woman between 25 and 40 years old in good health and CMV-seropositive. Both conserved end residues are part of each CDR3. A D gene is named only where the DNA matches it firmly. Clone sizes are given selectively: once, few, many, or a class where the clone is expanded.

v_call: TRBV9
clone_size: NA
j_call: TRBJ2-1
d_call: TRBD2
cdr3_nt: TGTGCCAGCAGCGGAGTAGCGGGAGGGAGCGAGCAGTTCTTC
cdr3_aa: CASSGVAGGSEQFF

v_call: TRBV14
clone_size: NA
j_call: TRBJ2-7
d_call: NA
cdr3_nt: TGTGCCAGCAGCCGCAGCAGGGGGGAAGGAGACGAGCAGTACTTC
cdr3_aa: CASSRSRGEGDEQYF

v_call: TRBV19
clone_size: NA
j_call: TRBJ1-2
d_call: TRBD1
cdr3_nt: TGTGCCAGTAGTATAGATCTAGGACAGGGCCCATTCGGCTACACCTTC
cdr3_aa: CASSIDLGQGPFGYTF

v_call: TRBV5-6
clone_size: NA
j_call: TRBJ2-5
d_call: TRBD2
cdr3_nt: TGTGCCAGCGGGCATAGCGGGAGGGACTTGGAGACCCAGTACTTC
cdr3_aa: CASGHSGRDLETQYF

v_call: TRBV19
clone_size: NA
j_call: TRBJ2-1
d_call: NA
cdr3_nt: TGTGCCAGTAGTATCGTTCATGAGCAGTTCTTC
cdr3_aa: CASSIVHEQFF

v_call: TRBV5-1
clone_size: NA
j_call: TRBJ2-3
d_call: NA
cdr3_nt: TGCGCCAGCAGCTTGTCTGGCCTCACAGATACGCAGTATTTT
cdr3_aa: CASSLSGLTDTQYF

v_call: TRBV6-5
clone_size: NA
j_call: TRBJ1-1
d_call: NA
cdr3_nt: TGTGCCAGCAGTCCCAGAATCCTCATGAACACTGAAGCTTTCTTT
cdr3_aa: CASSPRILMNTEAFF

v_call: TRBV11-1
clone_size: NA
j_call: TRBJ2-7
d_call: NA
cdr3_nt: TGTGCCAGCAGCTTCTCGACAGGCCTGACCTACGAGCAGTACTTC
cdr3_aa: CASSFSTGLTYEQYF

v_call: TRBV9
clone_size: NA
j_call: TRBJ2-2
d_call: TRBD2
cdr3_nt: TGTGCCAGCAGCGGACTAGCAACCGGGGAGCTGTTTTTT
cdr3_aa: CASSGLATGELFF

v_call: TRBV5-4
clone_size: NA
j_call: TRBJ2-7
d_call: NA
cdr3_nt: TGTGCCAGCAGCTTCGGGACTCGCCTTGGAGAGCAGTACTTC
cdr3_aa: CASSFGTRLGEQYF

v_call: TRBV5-6
clone_size: NA
j_call: TRBJ1-2
d_call: NA
cdr3_nt: TGTGCCAGCAGCTTTCGGGGAACTGGCTACACCTTC
cdr3_aa: CASSFRGTGYTF

v_call: TRBV27
clone_size: NA
j_call: TRBJ2-1
d_call: NA
cdr3_nt: TGTGCCAGCAGTTTCCTCCAGCGGGAGCAGTTCTTC
cdr3_aa: CASSFLQREQFF

v_call: TRBV6-1
clone_size: NA
j_call: TRBJ2-7
d_call: NA
cdr3_nt: TGTGCCAGCGGGGGGGCAGGGCCCTACGAGCAGTACTTC
cdr3_aa: CASGGAGPYEQYF

v_call: TRBV4-1
clone_size: few
j_call: TRBJ1-2
d_call: TRBD1
cdr3_nt: TGCGCCAGCAGCCAAGTGCGACTGGGACAGGGGGATGGGTATGGCTACACCTTC
cdr3_aa: CASSQVRLGQGDGYGYTF

v_call: TRBV4-1
clone_size: NA
j_call: TRBJ2-7
d_call: NA
cdr3_nt: TGCGCCAGCAGCCAAGCGTTGGGGCGTTCCCCTCGGGAGCAGTACTTC
cdr3_aa: CASSQALGRSPREQYF

v_call: TRBV5-6
clone_size: NA
j_call: TRBJ2-1
d_call: TRBD2
cdr3_nt: TGTGCCAGCAGCTTCAGACTAGCGGGAGAAAATGAGCAGTTCTTC
cdr3_aa: CASSFRLAGENEQFF

v_call: TRBV5-1
clone_size: NA
j_call: TRBJ2-2
d_call: NA
cdr3_nt: TGCGCCAGCAGCCCCGACCCAGGAGGAAACACCGGGGAGCTGTTTTTT
cdr3_aa: CASSPDPGGNTGELFF

v_call: TRBV11-3
clone_size: NA
j_call: TRBJ1-2
d_call: NA
cdr3_nt: TGTGCCAGCAGCCGGGAGGCATCAGGCTACACCTTC
cdr3_aa: CASSREASGYTF

v_call: TRBV18
clone_size: NA
j_call: TRBJ1-1
d_call: TRBD1
cdr3_nt: TGTGCCAGCTCACCCTCGGGACAGTTACTGGAAGCTTTCTTT
cdr3_aa: CASSPSGQLLEAFF

v_call: TRBV6-5
clone_size: few
j_call: TRBJ2-7
d_call: NA
cdr3_nt: TGTGCCAGCAGTTACGACGGGGGAAGCTCCTACGAGCAGTACTTC
cdr3_aa: CASSYDGGSSYEQYF

v_call: TRBV7-7
clone_size: NA
j_call: TRBJ2-1
d_call: TRBD2
cdr3_nt: TGTGCCAGCAGCTTAGTAGCGGGAGAAATTGGTAATGAGCAGTTCTTC
cdr3_aa: CASSLVAGEIGNEQFF

v_call: TRBV15
clone_size: NA
j_call: TRBJ1-1
d_call: NA
cdr3_nt: TGTGCCACCAGCGGCCGGGACTTCCTAAACACTGAAGCTTTCTTT
cdr3_aa: CATSGRDFLNTEAFF

v_call: TRBV25-1
clone_size: NA
j_call: TRBJ2-7
d_call: TRBD2
cdr3_nt: TGTGCCGGGGGGGGATGGGACGAGCAGTACTTC
cdr3_aa: CAGGGWDEQYF

v_call: TRBV6-5
clone_size: NA
j_call: TRBJ1-2
d_call: NA
cdr3_nt: TGTGCCAGCAGTTACGTGACAGCTAACTATGGCTACACCTTC
cdr3_aa: CASSYVTANYGYTF

v_call: TRBV5-1
clone_size: NA
j_call: TRBJ2-1
d_call: NA
cdr3_nt: TGCGCCAGCAGCTTGGACGGGGCGGGGCTCTACAATGAGCAGTTCTTC
cdr3_aa: CASSLDGAGLYNEQFF

v_call: TRBV7-9
clone_size: NA
j_call: TRBJ2-3
d_call: TRBD2
cdr3_nt: TGTGCCAGCAGCCATTTAGCGGGCCCAAGCACAGATACGCAGTATTTT
cdr3_aa: CASSHLAGPSTDTQYF

v_call: TRBV7-8
clone_size: NA
j_call: TRBJ2-5
d_call: TRBD2
cdr3_nt: TGTGCCAGCAGCTTAGGGTGGGGAGATAGCGGGAGGAGTGGAGAGACCCAGTACTTC
cdr3_aa: CASSLGWGDSGRSGETQYF

v_call: TRBV6-7
clone_size: NA
j_call: TRBJ1-5
d_call: TRBD1
cdr3_nt: TGTGCCAGCAGTGACGGGGACAGGACATCGGAGGGCAATCAGCCCCAGCATTTT
cdr3_aa: CASSDGDRTSEGNQPQHF

v_call: TRBV7-7
clone_size: NA
j_call: TRBJ2-5
d_call: TRBD2
cdr3_nt: TGTGCCAGCAGCCCGGGACTAGCGGGAGGCATAACTGGGACCCAGTACTTC
cdr3_aa: CASSPGLAGGITGTQYF

v_call: TRBV4-1
clone_size: NA
j_call: TRBJ1-6
d_call: NA
cdr3_nt: TGCGCCAGCACTCTAAGCGAGCGGAGGAACAATACACCCCTCCACTTT
cdr3_aa: CASTLSERRNNTPLHF

v_call: TRBV27
clone_size: NA
j_call: TRBJ2-7
d_call: NA
cdr3_nt: TGTGCCAGCAGGCGAGGTGGCTCCTACGAGCAGTACTTC
cdr3_aa: CASRRGGSYEQYF

v_call: TRBV19
clone_size: once
j_call: TRBJ2-7
d_call: TRBD2
cdr3_nt: TGTGCCAGTAGTATAGGGTTTCCAGGACTAGCGGTCGAGAGTATTGGATACGAGCAGTACTTC
cdr3_aa: CASSIGFPGLAVESIGYEQYF

v_call: TRBV27
clone_size: NA
j_call: TRBJ2-7
d_call: NA
cdr3_nt: TGTGCCAGCAGTCCCTCGGCCTATTCCGCTAGGGAGCAGTACTTC
cdr3_aa: CASSPSAYSAREQYF

v_call: TRBV5-3
clone_size: NA
j_call: TRBJ1-1
d_call: NA
cdr3_nt: TGTGCCAGAAGATATACCCCCCCTGGGCAGGGTTACACTGAAGCTTTCTTT
cdr3_aa: CARRYTPPGQGYTEAFF

v_call: TRBV28
clone_size: NA
j_call: TRBJ1-5
d_call: TRBD1
cdr3_nt: TGTGCCAGCAGCAGGGAACAGGGGGCCTATCAGCCCCAGCATTTT
cdr3_aa: CASSREQGAYQPQHF

v_call: TRBV19
clone_size: NA
j_call: TRBJ2-1
d_call: NA
cdr3_nt: TGTGCCAGTAGTATAGGACTAGTGGCATACAATGAGCAGTTCTTC
cdr3_aa: CASSIGLVAYNEQFF

v_call: TRBV6-6
clone_size: NA
j_call: TRBJ1-1
d_call: NA
cdr3_nt: TGTGCCAGCAGTTTGGCGTGGGTAGGACAGAACACTGAAGCTTTCTTT
cdr3_aa: CASSLAWVGQNTEAFF

v_call: TRBV9
clone_size: NA
j_call: TRBJ2-3
d_call: NA
cdr3_nt: TGTGCCAGCAGCGGACAGCTAAGTGGAGATACGCAGTATTTT
cdr3_aa: CASSGQLSGDTQYF

v_call: TRBV6-1
clone_size: NA
j_call: TRBJ1-1
d_call: TRBD1
cdr3_nt: TGTGCCAGCAGTTCGACAGGGGAGGACACTGAAGCTTTCTTT
cdr3_aa: CASSSTGEDTEAFF

v_call: TRBV27
clone_size: NA
j_call: TRBJ2-3
d_call: TRBD2
cdr3_nt: TGTGCCAGCAACCCACTAGCGGCTCGCACAGATACGCAGTATTTT
cdr3_aa: CASNPLAARTDTQYF